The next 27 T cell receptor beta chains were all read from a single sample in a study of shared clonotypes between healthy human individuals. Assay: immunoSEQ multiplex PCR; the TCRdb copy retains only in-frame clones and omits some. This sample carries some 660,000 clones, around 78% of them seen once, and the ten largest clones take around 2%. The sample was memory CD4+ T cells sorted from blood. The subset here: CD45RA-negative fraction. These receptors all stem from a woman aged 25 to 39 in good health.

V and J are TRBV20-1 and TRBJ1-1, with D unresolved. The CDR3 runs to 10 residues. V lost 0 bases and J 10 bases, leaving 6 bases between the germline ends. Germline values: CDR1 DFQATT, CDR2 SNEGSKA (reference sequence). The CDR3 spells CSARDVSAFF. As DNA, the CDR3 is TGCAGTGCTAGAGACGTCTCAGCTTTCTTT.

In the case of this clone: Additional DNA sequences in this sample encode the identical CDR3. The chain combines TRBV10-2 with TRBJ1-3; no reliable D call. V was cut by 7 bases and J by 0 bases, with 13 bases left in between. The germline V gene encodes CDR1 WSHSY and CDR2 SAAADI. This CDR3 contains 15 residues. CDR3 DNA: TGCGCCAGCACCCCGGGGAGGAGCTCTGGAAACACCATATATTTT. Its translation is CASTPGRSSGNTIYF.

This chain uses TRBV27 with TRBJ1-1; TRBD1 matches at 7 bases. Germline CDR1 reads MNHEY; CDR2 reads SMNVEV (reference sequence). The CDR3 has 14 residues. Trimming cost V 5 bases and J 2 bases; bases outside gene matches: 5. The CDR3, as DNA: TGTGCCAGCAGTGTTGACAGGGCCAACACTGAAGCTTTCTTT. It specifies CASSVDRANTEAFF.

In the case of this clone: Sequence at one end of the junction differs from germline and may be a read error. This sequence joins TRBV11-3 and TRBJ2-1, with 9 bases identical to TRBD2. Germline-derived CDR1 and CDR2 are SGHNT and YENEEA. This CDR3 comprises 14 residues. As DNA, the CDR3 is TGTGCCAGCAGCTTGGCGGGAGGGTACAGTGAGCAGTTCTTC. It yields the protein CASSLAGGYSEQFF.

CDR3 protein: CASGPEDRGTYEQYF. The CDR3 DNA reads TGTGCTAGTGGTCCAGAGGACAGGGGGACCTACGAGCAGTACTTC. The gene calls are TRBV12-5 and TRBJ2-7, with 10 bases identical to TRBD1. This CDR3 comprises 15 residues. Unmatched junction bases numbered 6, after V lost 5 bases and J lost 2 bases. The germline gives CDR1 LGHNT, CDR2 FRNRAP.

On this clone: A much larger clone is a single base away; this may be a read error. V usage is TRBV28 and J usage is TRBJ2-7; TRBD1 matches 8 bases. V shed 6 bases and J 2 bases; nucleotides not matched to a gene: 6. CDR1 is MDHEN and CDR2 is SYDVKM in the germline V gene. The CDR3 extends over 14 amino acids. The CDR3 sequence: CASRKGQGTYEQYF. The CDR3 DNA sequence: TGTGCCAGCAGGAAAGGACAGGGAACCTACGAGCAGTACTTC.

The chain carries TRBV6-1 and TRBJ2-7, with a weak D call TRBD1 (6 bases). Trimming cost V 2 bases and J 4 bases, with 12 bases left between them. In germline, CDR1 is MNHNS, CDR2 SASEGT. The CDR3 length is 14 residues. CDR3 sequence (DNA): TGTGCCAGCAGTGAATTCAGGGGAGCATACGAGCAGTACTTC. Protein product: CASSEFRGAYEQYF.

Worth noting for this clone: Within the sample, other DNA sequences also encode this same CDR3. CDR3 DNA: TGTGCCAGCAGTTTCCCGGGCTCTGGAAACACCATATATTTT. This codes for CASSFPGSGNTIYF. The rearrangement uses TRBV7-9 and TRBJ1-3; D is unresolved. Germline lookup yields CDR1 SEHNR and CDR2 FQNEAQ (reference sequence). V lost 6 bases and J 0 bases, leaving 9 bases between the germline ends. The CDR3 spans 14 residues.

The CDR3: CASSLAGARSVYGYTF. CDR3 DNA sequence: TGTGCCAGCAGTTTGGCGGGGGCTCGATCCGTTTATGGCTACACCTTC. The chain is built from TRBV28 and TRBJ1-2, with a tentative D call TRBD1 (6 bases). V shed 3 bases and J shed 5 bases, with 19 bases lying between them. There are 16 residues in the CDR3. Germline V CDR1 and CDR2: MDHEN, SYDVKM.

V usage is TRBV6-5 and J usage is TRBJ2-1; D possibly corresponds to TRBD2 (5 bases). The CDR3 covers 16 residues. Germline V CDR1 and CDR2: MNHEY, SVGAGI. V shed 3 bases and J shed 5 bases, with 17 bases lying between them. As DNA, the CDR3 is TGTGCCAGCAGTTATAACCCCGGCGGGCCGGACAATGAGCAGTTCTTC. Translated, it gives CASSYNPGGPDNEQFF.

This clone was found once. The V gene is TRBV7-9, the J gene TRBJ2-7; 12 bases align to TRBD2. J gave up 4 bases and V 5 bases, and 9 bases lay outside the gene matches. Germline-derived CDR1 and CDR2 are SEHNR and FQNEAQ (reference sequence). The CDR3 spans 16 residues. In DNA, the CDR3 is TGTGCCAGCAGCCACCCGACTAGCGGGAGATCTTACGAGCAGTACTTC. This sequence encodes CASSHPTSGRSYEQYF. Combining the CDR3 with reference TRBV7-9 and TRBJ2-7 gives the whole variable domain DTGVSQNPRHKITKRGQNVTFRCDPISEHNRLYWYRQTLGQGPEFLTYFQNEAQLEKSRLLSDRFSAERPKGSFSTLEIQRTEQGDSAMYLCASSHPTSGRSYEQYFGPGTRLTVT.

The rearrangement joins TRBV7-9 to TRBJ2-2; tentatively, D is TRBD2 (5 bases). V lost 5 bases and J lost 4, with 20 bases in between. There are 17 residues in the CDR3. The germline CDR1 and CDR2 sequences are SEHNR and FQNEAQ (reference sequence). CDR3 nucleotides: TGTGCCAGCAGCAAATGGTTAGGACGTGCGGGCACCGGGGAGCTGTTTTTT. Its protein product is CASSKWLGRAGTGELFF.

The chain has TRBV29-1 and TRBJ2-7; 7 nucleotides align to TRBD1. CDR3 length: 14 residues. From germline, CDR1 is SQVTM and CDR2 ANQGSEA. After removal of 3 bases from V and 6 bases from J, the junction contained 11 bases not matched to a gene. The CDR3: CSVDVRQGSSEQYF. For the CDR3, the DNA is TGCAGCGTTGACGTAAGACAGGGCTCTAGCGAGCAGTACTTC.

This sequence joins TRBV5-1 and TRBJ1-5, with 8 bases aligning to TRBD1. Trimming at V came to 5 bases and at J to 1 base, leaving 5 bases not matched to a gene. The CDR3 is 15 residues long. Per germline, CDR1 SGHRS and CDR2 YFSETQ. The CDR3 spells CASSPQGESNQPQHF. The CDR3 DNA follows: TGCGCCAGCAGTCCACAGGGGGAGAGCAATCAGCCCCAGCATTTT.

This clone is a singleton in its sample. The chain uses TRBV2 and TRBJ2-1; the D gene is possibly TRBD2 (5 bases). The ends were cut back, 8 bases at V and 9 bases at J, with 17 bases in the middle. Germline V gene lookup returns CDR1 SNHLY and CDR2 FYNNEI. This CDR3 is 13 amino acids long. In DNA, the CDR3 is TGTGCCAGCTTTAGGAACGGGAACACTGAGCAGTTCTTC. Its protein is CASFRNGNTEQFF.

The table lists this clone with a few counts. The CDR3 spells CASSFPSVRNTEAFF. The CDR3 nucleotides are TGTGCCAGCAGCTTTCCGTCAGTTCGGAACACTGAAGCTTTCTTT. The chain carries TRBV11-2 and TRBJ1-1, with no clear D. The CDR3 loop spans 15 amino acids. V shed 3 bases and J shed 1 base, with 12 bases lying between them. Germline-derived CDR1 and CDR2 are SGHAT and FQNNGV.

This CDR3 is CASSRVSSYNEQFF. CDR3 sequence (DNA): TGTGCCAGCAGCCGCGTGAGCTCCTACAATGAGCAGTTCTTC. This sequence joins TRBV7-2 and TRBJ2-1; D gene ambiguous. The CDR3 runs to 14 residues. Trimming stripped 5 bases from V and 0 bases from J, with 8 bases between. The germline V gene has CDR1 SGHTA and CDR2 FQGNSA.

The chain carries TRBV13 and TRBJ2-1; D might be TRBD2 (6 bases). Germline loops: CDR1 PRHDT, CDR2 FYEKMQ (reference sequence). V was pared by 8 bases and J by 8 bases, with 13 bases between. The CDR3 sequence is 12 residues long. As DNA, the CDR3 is TGTGCCAGCCGCGGGATCAGGGATGAGCAGTTCTTC. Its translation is CASRGIRDEQFF.

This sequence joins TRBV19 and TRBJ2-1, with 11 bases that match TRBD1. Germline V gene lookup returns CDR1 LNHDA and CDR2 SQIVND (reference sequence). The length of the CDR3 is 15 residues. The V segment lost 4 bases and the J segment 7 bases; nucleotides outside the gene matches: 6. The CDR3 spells CASSTGQGAPNEQFF. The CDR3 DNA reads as TGTGCCAGTAGTACCGGACAGGGGGCGCCGAATGAGCAGTTCTTC.

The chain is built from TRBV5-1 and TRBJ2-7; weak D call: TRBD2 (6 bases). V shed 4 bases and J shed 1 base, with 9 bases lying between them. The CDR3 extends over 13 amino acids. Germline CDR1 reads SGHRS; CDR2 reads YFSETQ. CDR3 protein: CASSPGSSYEQYF. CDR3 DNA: TGCGCCAGCAGCCCCGGGAGTTCCTACGAGCAGTACTTC.

CDR3 amino acids: CASGDSGSGNEKLFF. CDR3 DNA: TGTGCCAGTGGGGACAGTGGCTCCGGTAATGAAAAACTGTTTTTT. The chain is built from TRBV7-9 and TRBJ1-4; 7 bases match TRBD1. The CDR3 covers 15 residues. J was trimmed by 4 bases and V by 9 bases; bases with no gene match: 11. Germline V lookup: CDR1 SEHNR, CDR2 FQNEAQ (reference sequence).

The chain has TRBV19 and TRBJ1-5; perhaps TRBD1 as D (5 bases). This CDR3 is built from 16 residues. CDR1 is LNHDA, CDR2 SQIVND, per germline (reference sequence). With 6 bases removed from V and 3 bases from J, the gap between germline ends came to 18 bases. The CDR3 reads CASSQYTRTFNQPQHF. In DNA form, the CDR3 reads TGTGCCAGTAGCCAGTATACGAGGACATTCAATCAGCCCCAGCATTTT.

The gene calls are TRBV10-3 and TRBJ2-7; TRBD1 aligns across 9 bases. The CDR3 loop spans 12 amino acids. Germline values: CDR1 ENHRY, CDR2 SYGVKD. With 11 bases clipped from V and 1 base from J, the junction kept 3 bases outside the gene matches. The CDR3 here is CAVGQGSYEQYF. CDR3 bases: TGTGCCGTTGGACAGGGGTCCTACGAGCAGTACTTC.

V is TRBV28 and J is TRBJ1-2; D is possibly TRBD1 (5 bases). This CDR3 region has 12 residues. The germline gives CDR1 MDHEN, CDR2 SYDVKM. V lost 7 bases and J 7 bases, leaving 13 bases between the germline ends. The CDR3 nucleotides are TGTGCCAGCAAGGAGGGGCCAACTGGCTACACCTTC. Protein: CASKEGPTGYTF.

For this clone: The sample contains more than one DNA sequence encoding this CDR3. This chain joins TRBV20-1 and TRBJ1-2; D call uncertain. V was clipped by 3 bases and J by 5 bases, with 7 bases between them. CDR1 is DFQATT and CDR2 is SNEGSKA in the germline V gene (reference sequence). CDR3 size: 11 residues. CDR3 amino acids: CSAREGYGYTF. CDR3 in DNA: TGCAGTGCTAGGGAGGGATATGGCTACACCTTC.

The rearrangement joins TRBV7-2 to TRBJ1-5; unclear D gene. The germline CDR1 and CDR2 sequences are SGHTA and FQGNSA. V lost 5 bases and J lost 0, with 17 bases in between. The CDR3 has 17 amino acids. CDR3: CASSPGPITYSNQPQHF. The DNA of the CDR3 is TGTGCCAGCAGCCCCGGACCGATCACCTATAGCAATCAGCCCCAGCATTTT.

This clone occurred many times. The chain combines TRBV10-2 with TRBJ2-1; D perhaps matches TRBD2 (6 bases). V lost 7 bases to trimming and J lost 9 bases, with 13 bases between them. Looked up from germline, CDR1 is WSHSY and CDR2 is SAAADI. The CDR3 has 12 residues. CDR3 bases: TGCGCCAGCACCCCGGGAGTGGGTGAGCAGTTCTTC. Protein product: CASTPGVGEQFF.